This T cell receptor (beta chain) derives from a study of Graves' ophthalmopathy and Graves' hyperthyroidism. The PBMC fraction was derived from under 11 ml of fresh peripheral blood. This CDR3 is built from 11 residues. V was shortened by 3 bases and J by 7 bases, with 4 bases between the two germline ends. Beta-chain TCR CDR3 regions were amplified from RNA transcripts. HTBI primers primed a first-round RT-PCR, and a second-round multiplex PCR followed. Using its own MiXCR run on the multiplex PCR reads, TCRdb lists one record per CDR3 protein. This table has some 160,000 distinct CDR3 sequences, roughly 36% appearing once.

The chain combines TRBV12-3 or TRBV12-4 with TRBJ1-5; unclear D gene. The TCR sequence derives from a man aged 30 to 39 with Graves' ophthalmopathy. Sequenced: peripheral blood. DNA of the CDR3: TGTGCCAGCAGTTTCCAGCAGCCCCAGCATTTT. Encoded protein: CASSFQQPQHF.